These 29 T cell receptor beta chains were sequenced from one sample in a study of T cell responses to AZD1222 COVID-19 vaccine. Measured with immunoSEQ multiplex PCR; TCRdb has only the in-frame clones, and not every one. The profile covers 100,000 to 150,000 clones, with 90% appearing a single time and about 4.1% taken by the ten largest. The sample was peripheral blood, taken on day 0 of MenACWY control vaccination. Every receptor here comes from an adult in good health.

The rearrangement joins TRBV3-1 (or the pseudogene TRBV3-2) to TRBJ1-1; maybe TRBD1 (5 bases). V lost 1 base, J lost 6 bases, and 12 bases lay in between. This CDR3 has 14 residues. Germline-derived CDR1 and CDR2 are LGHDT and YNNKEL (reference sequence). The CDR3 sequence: CASSQGDRDPEAFF. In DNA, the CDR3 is TGTGCCAGCAGCCAAGGAGACCGGGACCCTGAAGCTTTCTTT.

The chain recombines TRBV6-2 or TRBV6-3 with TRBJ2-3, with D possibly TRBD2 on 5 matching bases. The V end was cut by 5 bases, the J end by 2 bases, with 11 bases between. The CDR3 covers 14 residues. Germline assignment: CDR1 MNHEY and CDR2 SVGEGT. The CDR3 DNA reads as TGTGCCAGCAGTACCCCGGGGATCACAGATACGCAGTATTTT. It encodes CASSTPGITDTQYF.

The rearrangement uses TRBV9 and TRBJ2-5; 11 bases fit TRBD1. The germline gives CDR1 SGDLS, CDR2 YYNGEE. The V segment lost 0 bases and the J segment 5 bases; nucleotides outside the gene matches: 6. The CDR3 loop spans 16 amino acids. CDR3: CASSVGRTGGQETQYF. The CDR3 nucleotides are TGTGCCAGCAGCGTAGGTCGGACAGGGGGCCAGGAGACCCAGTACTTC.

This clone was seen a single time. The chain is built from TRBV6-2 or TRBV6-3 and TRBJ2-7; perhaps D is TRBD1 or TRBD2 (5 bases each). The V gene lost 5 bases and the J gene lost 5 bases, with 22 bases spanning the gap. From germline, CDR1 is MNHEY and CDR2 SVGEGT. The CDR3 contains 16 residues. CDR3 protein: CASSQAGKRGRNEQYV. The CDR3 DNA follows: TGTGCCAGCAGTCAAGCAGGCAAGAGGGGAAGAAACGAGCAGTACGTC.

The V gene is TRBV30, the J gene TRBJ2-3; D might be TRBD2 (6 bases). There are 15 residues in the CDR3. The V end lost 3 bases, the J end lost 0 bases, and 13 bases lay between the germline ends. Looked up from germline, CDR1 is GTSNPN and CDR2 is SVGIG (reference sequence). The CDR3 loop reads CAWSITSPSTDTQYF. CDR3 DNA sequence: TGTGCCTGGAGCATTACTAGCCCCAGCACAGATACGCAGTATTTT.

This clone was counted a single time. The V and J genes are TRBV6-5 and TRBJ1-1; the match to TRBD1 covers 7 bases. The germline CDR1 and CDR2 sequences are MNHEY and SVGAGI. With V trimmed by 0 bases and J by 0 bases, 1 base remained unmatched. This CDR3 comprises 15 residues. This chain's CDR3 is CASSYSGQMNTEAFF. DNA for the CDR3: TGTGCCAGCAGTTACTCGGGACAGATGAACACTGAAGCTTTCTTT.

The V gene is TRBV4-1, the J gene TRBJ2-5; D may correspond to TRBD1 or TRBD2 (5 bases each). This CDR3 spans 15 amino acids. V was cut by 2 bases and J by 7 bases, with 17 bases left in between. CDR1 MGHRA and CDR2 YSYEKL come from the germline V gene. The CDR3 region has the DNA TGCGCCAGCAGCCAAACGGTCGGGGCCCCGGCGACCCAGTACTTC. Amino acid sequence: CASSQTVGAPATQYF.

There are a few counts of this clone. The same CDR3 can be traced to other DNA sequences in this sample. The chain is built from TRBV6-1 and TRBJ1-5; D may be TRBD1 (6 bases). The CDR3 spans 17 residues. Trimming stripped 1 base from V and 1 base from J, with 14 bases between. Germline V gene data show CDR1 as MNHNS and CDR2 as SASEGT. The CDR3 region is CASSEVGGLASNQPQHF. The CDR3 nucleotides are TGTGCCAGCAGTGAAGTGGGGGGGCTTGCGAGCAATCAGCCCCAGCATTTT.

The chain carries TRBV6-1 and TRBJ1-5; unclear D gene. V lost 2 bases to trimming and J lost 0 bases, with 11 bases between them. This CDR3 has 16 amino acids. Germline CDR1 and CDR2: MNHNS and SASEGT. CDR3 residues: CASSEMRHNSNQPQHF. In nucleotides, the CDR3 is TGTGCCAGCAGTGAAATGAGGCACAATAGCAATCAGCCCCAGCATTTT.

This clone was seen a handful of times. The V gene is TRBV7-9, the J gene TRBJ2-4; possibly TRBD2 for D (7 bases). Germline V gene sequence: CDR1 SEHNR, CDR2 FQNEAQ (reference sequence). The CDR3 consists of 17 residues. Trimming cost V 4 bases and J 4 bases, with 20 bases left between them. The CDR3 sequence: CASSSIGEGGLKNIQYF. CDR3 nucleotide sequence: TGTGCCAGCAGCTCGATCGGTGAGGGGGGACTAAAAAACATTCAGTACTTC. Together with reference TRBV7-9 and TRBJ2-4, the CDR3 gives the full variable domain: DTGVSQNPRHKITKRGQNVTFRCDPISEHNRLYWYRQTLGQGPEFLTYFQNEAQLEKSRLLSDRFSAERPKGSFSTLEIQRTEQGDSAMYLCASSSIGEGGLKNIQYFGAGTRLSVL.

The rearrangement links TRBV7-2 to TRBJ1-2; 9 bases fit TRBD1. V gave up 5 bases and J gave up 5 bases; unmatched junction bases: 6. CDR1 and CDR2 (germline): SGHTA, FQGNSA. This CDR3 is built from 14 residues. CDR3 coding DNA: TGTGCCAGCAGCCCTACAGGGGGCGCGTATGGCTACACCTTC. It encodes CASSPTGGAYGYTF.

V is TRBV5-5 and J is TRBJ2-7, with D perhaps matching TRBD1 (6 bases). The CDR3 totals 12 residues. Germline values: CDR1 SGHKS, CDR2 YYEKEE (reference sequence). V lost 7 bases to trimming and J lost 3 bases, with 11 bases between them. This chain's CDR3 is CASVGGSYEQYF. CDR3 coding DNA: TGTGCCAGCGTTGGGGGCAGCTACGAGCAGTACTTC.

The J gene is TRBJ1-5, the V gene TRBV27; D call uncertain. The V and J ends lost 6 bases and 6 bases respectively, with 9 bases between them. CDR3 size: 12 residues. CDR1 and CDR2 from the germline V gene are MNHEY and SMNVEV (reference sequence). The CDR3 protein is CASSTLGQPQHF. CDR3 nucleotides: TGTGCCAGCAGCACCTTGGGTCAGCCCCAGCATTTT.

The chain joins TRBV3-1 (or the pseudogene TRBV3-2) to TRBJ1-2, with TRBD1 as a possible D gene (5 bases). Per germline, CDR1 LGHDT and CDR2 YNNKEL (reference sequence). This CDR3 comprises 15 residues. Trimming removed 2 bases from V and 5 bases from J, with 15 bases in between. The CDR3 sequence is CASSQTQGGGYGYTF. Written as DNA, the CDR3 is TGTGCCAGCAGCCAAACCCAGGGAGGCGGGTATGGCTACACCTTC.

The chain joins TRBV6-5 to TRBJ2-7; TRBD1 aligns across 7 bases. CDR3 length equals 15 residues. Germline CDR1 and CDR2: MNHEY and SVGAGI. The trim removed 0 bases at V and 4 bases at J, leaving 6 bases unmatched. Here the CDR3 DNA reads TGTGCCAGCAGTTACTCGAAGGGGGCGGCGTACGAGCAGTACGTC. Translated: CASSYSKGAAYEQYV.

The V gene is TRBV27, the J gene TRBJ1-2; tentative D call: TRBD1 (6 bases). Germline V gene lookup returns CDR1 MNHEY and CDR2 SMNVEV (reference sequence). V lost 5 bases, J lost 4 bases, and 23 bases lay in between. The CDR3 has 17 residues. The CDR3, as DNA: TGTGCCAGCAGTCCGCCGCCTCACAGGGAAGGGTCCTATGGCTACACCTTC. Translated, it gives CASSPPPHREGSYGYTF.

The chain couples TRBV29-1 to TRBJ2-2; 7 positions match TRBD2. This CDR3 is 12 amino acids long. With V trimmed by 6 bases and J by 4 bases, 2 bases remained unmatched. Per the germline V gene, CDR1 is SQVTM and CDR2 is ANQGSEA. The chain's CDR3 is CSVTGGTGELFF. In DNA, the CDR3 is TGCAGCGTAACGGGGGGCACCGGGGAGCTGTTTTTT.

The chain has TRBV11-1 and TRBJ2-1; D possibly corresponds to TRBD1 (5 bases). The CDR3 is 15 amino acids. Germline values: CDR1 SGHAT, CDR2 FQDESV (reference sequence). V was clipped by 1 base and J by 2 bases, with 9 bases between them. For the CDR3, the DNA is TGTGCCAGCAGCTTAGAGAGGACACCCTACAATGAGCAGTTCTTC. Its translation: CASSLERTPYNEQFF.

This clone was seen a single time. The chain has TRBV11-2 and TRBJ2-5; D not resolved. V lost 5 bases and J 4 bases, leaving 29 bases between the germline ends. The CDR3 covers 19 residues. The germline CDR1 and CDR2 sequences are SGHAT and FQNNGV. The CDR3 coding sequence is TGTGCCAGCAGCCCGAGAGGCTCCGGCCAAGGACCAATTCGAGAGACCCAGTACTTC. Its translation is CASSPRGSGQGPIRETQYF.

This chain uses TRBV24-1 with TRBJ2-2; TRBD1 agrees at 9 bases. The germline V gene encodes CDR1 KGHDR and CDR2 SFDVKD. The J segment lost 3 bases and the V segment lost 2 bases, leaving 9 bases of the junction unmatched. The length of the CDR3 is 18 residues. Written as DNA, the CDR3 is TGTGCCACCAGTGATTATTATATGGACAGGGGCTACACCGGGGAGCTGTTTTTT. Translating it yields CATSDYYMDRGYTGELFF.

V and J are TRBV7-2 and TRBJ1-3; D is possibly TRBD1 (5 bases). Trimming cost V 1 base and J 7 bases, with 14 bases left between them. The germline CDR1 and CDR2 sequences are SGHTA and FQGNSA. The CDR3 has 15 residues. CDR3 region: CASSLGPGWSNTIYF. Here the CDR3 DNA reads TGTGCCAGCAGCTTAGGACCAGGGTGGTCGAACACCATATATTTT.

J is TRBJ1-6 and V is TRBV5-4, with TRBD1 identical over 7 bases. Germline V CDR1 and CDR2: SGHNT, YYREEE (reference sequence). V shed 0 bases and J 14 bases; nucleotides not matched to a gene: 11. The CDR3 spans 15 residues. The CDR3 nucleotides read TGTGCCAGCAGCTTGGGGGACAGCCTGTGGGCGACCCTCCACTTT. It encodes CASSLGDSLWATLHF.

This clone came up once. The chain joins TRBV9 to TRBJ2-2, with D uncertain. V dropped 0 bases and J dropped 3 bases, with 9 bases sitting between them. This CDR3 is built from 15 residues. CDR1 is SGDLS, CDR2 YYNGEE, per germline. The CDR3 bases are TGTGCCAGCAGCGTAGCTGTGGGGTACACCGGGGAGCTGTTTTTT. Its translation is CASSVAVGYTGELFF.

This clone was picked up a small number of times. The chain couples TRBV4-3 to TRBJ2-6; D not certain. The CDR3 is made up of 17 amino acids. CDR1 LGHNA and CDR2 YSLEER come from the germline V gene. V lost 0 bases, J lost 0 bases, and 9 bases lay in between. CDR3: CASSQESFSSGANVLTF. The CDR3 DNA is TGCGCCAGCAGCCAAGAGAGTTTTAGCTCTGGGGCCAACGTCCTGACTTTC.

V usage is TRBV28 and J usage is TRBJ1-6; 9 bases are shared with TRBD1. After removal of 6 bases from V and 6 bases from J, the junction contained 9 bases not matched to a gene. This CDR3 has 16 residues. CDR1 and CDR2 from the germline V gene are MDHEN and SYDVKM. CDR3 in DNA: TGTGCCAGCAGCCCCCCGAACAGGGGGCTTAATTCACCCCTCCACTTT. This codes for CASSPPNRGLNSPLHF.

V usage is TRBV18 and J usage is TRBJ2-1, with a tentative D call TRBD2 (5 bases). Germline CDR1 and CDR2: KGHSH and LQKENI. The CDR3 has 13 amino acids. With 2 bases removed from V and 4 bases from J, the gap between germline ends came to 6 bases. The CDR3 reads CASSPEGYNEQFF. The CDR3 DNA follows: TGTGCCAGCTCACCAGAGGGTTACAATGAGCAGTTCTTC.

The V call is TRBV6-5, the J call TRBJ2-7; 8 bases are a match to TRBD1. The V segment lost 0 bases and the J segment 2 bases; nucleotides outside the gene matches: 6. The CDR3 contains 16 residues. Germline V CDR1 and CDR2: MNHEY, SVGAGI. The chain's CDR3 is CASSYSTTGVPYEQYF. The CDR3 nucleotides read TGTGCCAGCAGTTACTCCACGACAGGGGTACCCTACGAGCAGTACTTC.

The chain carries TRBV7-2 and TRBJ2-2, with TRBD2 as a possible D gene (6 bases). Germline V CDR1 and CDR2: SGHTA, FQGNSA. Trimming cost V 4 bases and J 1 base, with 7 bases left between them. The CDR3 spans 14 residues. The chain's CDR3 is CASSSRGNTGELFF. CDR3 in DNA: TGTGCCAGCAGCTCGCGGGGGAACACCGGGGAGCTGTTTTTT.

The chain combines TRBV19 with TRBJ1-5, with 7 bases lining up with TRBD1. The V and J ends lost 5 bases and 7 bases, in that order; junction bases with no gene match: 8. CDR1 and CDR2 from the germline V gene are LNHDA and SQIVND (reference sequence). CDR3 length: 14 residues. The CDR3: CASSVHRGRQPQHF. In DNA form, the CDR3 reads TGTGCCAGTAGTGTACACAGGGGTCGACAGCCCCAGCATTTT.